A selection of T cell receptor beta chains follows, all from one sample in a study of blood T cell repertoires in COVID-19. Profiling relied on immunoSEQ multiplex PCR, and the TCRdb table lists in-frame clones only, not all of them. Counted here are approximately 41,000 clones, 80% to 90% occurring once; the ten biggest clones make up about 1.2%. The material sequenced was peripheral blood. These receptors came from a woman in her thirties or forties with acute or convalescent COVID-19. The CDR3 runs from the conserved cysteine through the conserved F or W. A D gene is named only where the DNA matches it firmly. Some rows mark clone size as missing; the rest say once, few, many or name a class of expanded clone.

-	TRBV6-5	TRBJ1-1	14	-	TGTGCCAGCAGTTACAGACGGGGGTTGGTTCAAGCTTTCTTT	CASSYRRGLVQAFF
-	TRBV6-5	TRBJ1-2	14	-	TGTGCCAGCAGTCCCCGGGACAATTCGAGGGGCTACACCTTC	CASSPRDNSRGYTF
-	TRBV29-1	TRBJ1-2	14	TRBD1	TGCAGCGTAGATACCCGGGACAGGGCCTATGGCTACACCTTC	CSVDTRDRAYGYTF
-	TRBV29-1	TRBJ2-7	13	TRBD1	TGCAGCGTTGCTGGGACAGGGAGCCACGAGCAGTACTTC	CSVAGTGSHEQYF
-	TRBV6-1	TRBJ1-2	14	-	TGTGCCAGCAGTGAAAATAATTCAGGGGACGCGTATCCCTTC	CASSENNSGDAYPF
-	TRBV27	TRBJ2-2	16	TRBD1	TGTGCCAGCAGGAACTCCGGGACAGGGGCCACCGGGGAGCTGTTTTTT	CASRNSGTGATGELFF
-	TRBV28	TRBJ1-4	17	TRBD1	TGTGCCAGCAGTTATACATGGTCAGGGGGCGAAGGTGAAAAACTGTTTTTT	CASSYTWSGGEGEKLFF
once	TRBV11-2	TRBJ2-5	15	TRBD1	TGTGCCAGCAGCTTACAGGGGGCTGTGGGAGAGACCCAGTACTTC	CASSLQGAVGETQYF
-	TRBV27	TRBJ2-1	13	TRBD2	TGTGCCAGCACTATAACTAGCGGGAATGAGCAGTTCTTC	CASTITSGNEQFF
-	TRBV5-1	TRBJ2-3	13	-	TGCGCCAGCAGCTTGGACGAGGGTCTTACGCAGTATTTT	CASSLDEGLTQYF
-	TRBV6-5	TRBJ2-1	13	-	TGTGCCAGCAGAACGTCGTGGGGGCAGGAGCAGTTCTTC	CASRTSWGQEQFF
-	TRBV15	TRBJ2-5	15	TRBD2	TGTGCCACCAGCAGAGATACCCACGGGGGGGAGACCCAGTACTTC	CATSRDTHGGETQYF
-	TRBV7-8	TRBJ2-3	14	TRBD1	TGTGCCAGCAGCTTAGGACAGGGTACAGATACGCAGTATTTT	CASSLGQGTDTQYF
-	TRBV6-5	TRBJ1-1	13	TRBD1	TGTGCCAGCAGGACAGGGGGCAACACTGAAGCTTTCTTT	CASRTGGNTEAFF
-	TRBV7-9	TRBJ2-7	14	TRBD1	TGTGCCAGCAGCGCGGGACAGGGGTCCCACGAGCAGTACTTC	CASSAGQGSHEQYF
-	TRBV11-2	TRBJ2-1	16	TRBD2	TGTGCCAGCAGCCCAGCGACTAGCGGGAGTGGGGATGAGCAGTTCTTC	CASSPATSGSGDEQFF
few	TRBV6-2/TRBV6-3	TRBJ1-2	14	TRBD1	TGTGCCAGCACCCCTGGGGGACAGTGGGGTGGCTACACCTTC	CASTPGGQWGGYTF
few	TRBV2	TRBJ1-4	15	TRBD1	TGTGCCAGCAGGGACAGGGTGGCAACTAATGAAAAACTGTTTTTT	CASRDRVATNEKLFF
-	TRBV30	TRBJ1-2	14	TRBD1	TGTGCCTGGTACAAGACAGGGGGAAACTATGGCTACACCTTC	CAWYKTGGNYGYTF
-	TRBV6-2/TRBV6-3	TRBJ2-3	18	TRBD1	TGTGCCAGCAGTTTGATGTATTCGGGGACAGGGAGAACAGATACGCAGTATTTT	CASSLMYSGTGRTDTQYF
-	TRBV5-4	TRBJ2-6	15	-	TGTGCCAGCAGCTTTCCGGGAACTGGGGCCAACGTCCTGACTTTC	CASSFPGTGANVLTF
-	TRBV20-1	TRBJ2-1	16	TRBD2	TGCAGTGCTAGTTGGGGCGGAGCGGGGGGCCGGAATGAGCAGTTCTTC	CSASWGGAGGRNEQFF
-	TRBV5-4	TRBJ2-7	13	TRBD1	TGTGCCAGCAGCTTGGGCTGGGACAGCGAGCAGTACTTC	CASSLGWDSEQYF
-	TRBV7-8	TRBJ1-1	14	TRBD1	TGTGCCAGCAGCTCGGGACAGGGGAGCACTGAAGCTTTCTTT	CASSSGQGSTEAFF
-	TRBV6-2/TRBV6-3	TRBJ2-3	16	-	TGTGCCAGCAGCCCTCGGGGGAGGACGAGCACAGATACGCAGTATTTT	CASSPRGRTSTDTQYF
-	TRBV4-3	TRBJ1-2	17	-	TGCGCCAGCAGCCAAGGACAGGTGTCATTTTGGGACTATGGCTACACCTTC	CASSQGQVSFWDYGYTF
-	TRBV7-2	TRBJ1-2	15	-	TGTGCCAGCAGTCCCCCGGGGGGGGGCGCATATGGCTACACCTTC	CASSPPGGGAYGYTF
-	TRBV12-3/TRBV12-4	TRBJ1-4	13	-	TGTGCCAGCAGTCAACTACCAGGGGAAAAACTGTTTTTT	CASSQLPGEKLFF
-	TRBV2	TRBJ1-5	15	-	TGTGCCAGCGTACGGACCACGGGGAGCAATCAGCCCCAGCATTTT	CASVRTTGSNQPQHF
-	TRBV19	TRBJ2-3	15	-	TGTGCCAGTAGTGAGACCACTACGAAAGACGATACGCAGTATTTT	CASSETTTKDDTQYF
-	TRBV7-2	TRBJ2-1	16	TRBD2	TGTGCCAGCAGCTTAAGCGGTAGCGGGGGGGCTTCTGAGCAGTTCTTC	CASSLSGSGGASEQFF
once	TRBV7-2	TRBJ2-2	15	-	TGTGCCAGCAGCCTGTGGACTGGGAACACCGGGGAGCTGTTTTTT	CASSLWTGNTGELFF
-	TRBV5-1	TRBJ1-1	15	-	TGCGCCAGCAGCTTGGGGGACACCAGAAGCTTGTACGCTTTCTTT	CASSLGDTRSLYAFF
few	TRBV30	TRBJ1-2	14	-	TGTGCCTTGCGATTCGGGTATTCTAACTATGGCTACACCTTC	CALRFGYSNYGYTF